This T cell receptor beta chain was obtained from a study of blood T cell repertoires in COVID-19. Study-wide background: Spain, Italy and the United States supplied samples that represented acute and convalescent COVID-19. Sample material is recorded as cDNA or gDNA derived from T cells, B-cell-depleted T cells, or PBMCs.

Original processing notes: Estimation of nucleated cell counts was performed using reference gene primer amplification. Libraries were prepared by immunoSEQ multiplex PCR; TCRdb keeps only in-frame clonotypes and omits some of them. Clone size and the V and J calls come from that table; the DNA yielded D and trimming. Of more than 95,000 clones in the sample, about 89% were seen once. Germline-derived CDR1 and CDR2 are SGDLS and YYNGEE. Trimming took off 0 bases at V and 0 bases at J, with 11 bases between the two ends. The CDR3 runs 16 residues. The sequenced sample was peripheral blood. The chain employs TRBV9 and TRBJ2-3; TRBD2 is a possible D gene (5 bases). The TCR comes from a human donor in a cohort sampled during active COVID-19. Here the CDR3 DNA reads TGTGCCAGCAGCGTAGAAACGGGATATAGCACAGATACGCAGTATTTT. Its protein is CASSVETGYSTDTQYF.